This entry concerns a single TCR beta chain. Antigen unknown. Germline assignment: CDR1 SNHLY and CDR2 FYNNEI. Trimming took 7 bases from V and 0 from J, leaving 13 bases between them. The CDR3 runs 14 residues. These data belong to a study of STAT5B mutations in CD4+ large granular lymphocyte leukemia. Study-level points and caveats: Data were not HLA-matched across samples.

Measured with immunoSEQ multiplex PCR; TCRdb has only the in-frame clones, and not every one. The repertoire holds about 35,000 clones, with 65% to 70% as singletons. The sequence was collected from a human donor in good health. The sequencing sample was made of CD4+ T cells from blood buffy coats. This sequence joins TRBV2 and TRBJ2-7; no definite D call. The CDR3 DNA reads as TGTGCCAGCATGGAGCCGGCGAGCTCCTACGAGCAGTACTTC. Translated, it gives CASMEPASSYEQYF.